The entry below gives a single TCR beta chain sequence along with its context. The data stem from a study of sequential checkpoint blockade in melanoma. As for the study in general: First-line arms were nivolumab then ipilimumab, or the reverse, randomized 1:1. Maintenance nivolumab came after either treatment sequence.

This sample's treatment: randomized to nivolumab then ipilimumab (arm A) or the reverse (arm B). Live CD3+CD8+ CD19− CD56− cells were sorted from PBMCs. Germline loops: CDR1 SGHTA, CDR2 FQGNSA. Trimming took off 3 bases at V and 4 bases at J, with 13 bases between the two ends. The CDR3 loop spans 14 amino acids. Profiled with immunoSEQ multiplex PCR; TCRdb holds only in-frame clones, not every one. The table has over 8,000 clones, more than 90% seen once. This sample comprised CD8+ T cells sorted from blood (inferred from file names), obtained from a patient given nivolumab and ipilimumab in sequence. This sequence joins TRBV7-2 and TRBJ2-7, with D perhaps matching TRBD2 (6 bases). The sequence was collected from a human donor with melanoma. This CDR3 is CASSFSLRDYEQYF. The CDR3 DNA is TGTGCCAGCAGCTTCTCCTTGCGGGATTACGAGCAGTACTTC.